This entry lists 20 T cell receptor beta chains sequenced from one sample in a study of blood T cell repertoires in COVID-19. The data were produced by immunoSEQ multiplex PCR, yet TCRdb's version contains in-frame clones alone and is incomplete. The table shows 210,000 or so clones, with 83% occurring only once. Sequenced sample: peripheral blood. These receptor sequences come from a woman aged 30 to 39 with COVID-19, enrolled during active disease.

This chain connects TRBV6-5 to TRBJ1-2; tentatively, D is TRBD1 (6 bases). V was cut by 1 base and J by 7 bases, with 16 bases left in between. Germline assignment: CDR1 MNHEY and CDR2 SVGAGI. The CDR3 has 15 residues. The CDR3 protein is CASSYFPDEQGGYTF. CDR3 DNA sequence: TGTGCCAGCAGTTACTTTCCAGACGAACAGGGTGGCTACACCTTC.

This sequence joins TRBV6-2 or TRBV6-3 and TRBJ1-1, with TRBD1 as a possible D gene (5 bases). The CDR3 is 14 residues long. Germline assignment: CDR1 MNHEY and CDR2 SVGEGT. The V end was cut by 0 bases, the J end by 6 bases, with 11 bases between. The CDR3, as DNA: TGTGCCAGCAGTTACTCGGCAGGGAGGGCTGAAGCTTTCTTT. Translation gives CASSYSAGRAEAFF.

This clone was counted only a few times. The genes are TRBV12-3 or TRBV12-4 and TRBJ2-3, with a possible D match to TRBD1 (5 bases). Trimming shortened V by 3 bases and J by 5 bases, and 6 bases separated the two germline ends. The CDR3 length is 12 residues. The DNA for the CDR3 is TGTGCCAGCAGTTTCGACAGAGATACGCAGTATTTT. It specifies CASSFDRDTQYF.

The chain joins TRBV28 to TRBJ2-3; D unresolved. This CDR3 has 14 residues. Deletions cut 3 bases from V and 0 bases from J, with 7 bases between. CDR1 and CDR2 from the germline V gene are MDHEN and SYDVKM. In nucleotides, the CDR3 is TGTGCCAGCAGTTTTGTTTCTAGCACAGATACGCAGTATTTT. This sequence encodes CASSFVSSTDTQYF.

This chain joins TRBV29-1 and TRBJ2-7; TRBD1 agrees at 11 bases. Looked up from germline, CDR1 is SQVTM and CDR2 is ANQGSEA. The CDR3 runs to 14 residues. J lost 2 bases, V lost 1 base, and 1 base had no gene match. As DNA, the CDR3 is TGCAGCGTTGAAGGGACAGGGGGCGCCTACGAGCAGTACTTC. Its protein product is CSVEGTGGAYEQYF.

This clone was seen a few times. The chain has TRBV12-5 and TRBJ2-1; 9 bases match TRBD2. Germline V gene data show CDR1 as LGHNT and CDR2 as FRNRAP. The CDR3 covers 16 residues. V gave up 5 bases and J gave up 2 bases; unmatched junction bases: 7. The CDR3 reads CASGPEGLATYNEQFF. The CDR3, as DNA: TGTGCTAGTGGTCCCGAGGGACTAGCCACCTACAATGAGCAGTTCTTC.

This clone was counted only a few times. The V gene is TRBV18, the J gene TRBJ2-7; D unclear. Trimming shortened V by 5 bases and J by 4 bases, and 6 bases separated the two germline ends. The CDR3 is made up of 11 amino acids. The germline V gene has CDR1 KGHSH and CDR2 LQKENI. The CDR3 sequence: CASSTAYEQYF. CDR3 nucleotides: TGTGCCAGCTCAACCGCGTACGAGCAGTACTTC.

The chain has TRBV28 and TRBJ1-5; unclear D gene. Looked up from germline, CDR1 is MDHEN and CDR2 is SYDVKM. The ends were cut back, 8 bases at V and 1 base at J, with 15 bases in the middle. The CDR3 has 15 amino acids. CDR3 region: CASGFSGISNQPQHF. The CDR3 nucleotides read TGTGCCAGCGGGTTTTCGGGGATAAGCAATCAGCCCCAGCATTTT.

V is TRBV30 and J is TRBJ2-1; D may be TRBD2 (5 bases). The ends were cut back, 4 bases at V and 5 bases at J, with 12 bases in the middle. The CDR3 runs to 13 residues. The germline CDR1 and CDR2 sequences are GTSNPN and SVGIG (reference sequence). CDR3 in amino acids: CAWTRGRNNEQFF. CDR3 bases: TGTGCCTGGACCCGGGGTCGTAACAATGAGCAGTTCTTC.

In DNA, the CDR3 is TGTGCCAGCAGTGAACCCCTAGGTGGGGCGGATGGCTACACCTTC. Protein: CASSEPLGGADGYTF. V usage is TRBV25-1 and J usage is TRBJ1-2; tentatively, D is TRBD1 (5 bases). Deletions cut 2 bases from V and 6 bases from J, with 16 bases between. The CDR3 consists of 15 residues. In germline, CDR1 is MGHDK, CDR2 SYGVNS.

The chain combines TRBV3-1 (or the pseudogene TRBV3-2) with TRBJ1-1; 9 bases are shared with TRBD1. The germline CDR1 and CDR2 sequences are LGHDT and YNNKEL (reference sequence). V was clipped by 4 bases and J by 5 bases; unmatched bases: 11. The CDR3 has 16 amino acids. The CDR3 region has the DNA TGTGCCAGCAGCCCACACAGGGGGCTTGTTGGGACTGAAGCTTTCTTT. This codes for CASSPHRGLVGTEAFF.

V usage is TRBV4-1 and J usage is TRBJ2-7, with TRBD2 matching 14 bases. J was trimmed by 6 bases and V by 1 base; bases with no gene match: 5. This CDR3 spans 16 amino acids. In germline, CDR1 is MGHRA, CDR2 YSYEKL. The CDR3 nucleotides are TGCGCCAGCAGCCAAGGAGGCGGACTAGCGGGAGGCGAGCAGTACTTC. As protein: CASSQGGGLAGGEQYF.

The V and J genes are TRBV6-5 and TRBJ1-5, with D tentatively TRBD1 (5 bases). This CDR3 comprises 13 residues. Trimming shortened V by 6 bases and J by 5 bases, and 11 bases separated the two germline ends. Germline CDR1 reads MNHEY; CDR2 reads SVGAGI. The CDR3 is CASSSDRDQPQHF. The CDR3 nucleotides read TGTGCCAGCAGCTCCGACAGAGATCAGCCCCAGCATTTT.

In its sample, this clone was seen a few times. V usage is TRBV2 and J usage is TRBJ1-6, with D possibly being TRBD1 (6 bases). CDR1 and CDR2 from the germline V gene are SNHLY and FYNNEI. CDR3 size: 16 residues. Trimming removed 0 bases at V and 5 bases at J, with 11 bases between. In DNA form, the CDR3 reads TGTGCCAGCAGTGAAGCAGGGGGTTTAAATAATTCACCCCTCCACTTT. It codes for CASSEAGGLNNSPLHF.

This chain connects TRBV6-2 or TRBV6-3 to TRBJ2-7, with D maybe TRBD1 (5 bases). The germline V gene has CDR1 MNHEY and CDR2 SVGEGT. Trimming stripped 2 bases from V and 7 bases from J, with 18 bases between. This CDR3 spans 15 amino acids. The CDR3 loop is CASSYPRRQGPEQYF. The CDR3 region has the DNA TGTGCCAGCAGTTACCCCCGACGCCAGGGTCCAGAGCAGTACTTC.

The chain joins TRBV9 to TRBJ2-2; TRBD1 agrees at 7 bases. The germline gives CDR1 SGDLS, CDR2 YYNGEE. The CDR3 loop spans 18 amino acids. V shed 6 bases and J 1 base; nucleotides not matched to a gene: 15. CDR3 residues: CASTYLDRAVLNTGELFF. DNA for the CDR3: TGTGCCAGCACTTATCTCGACAGGGCCGTGTTGAACACCGGGGAGCTGTTTTTT.

The CDR3 DNA reads as TGTGCCACCAGTGACCCGCGGCGTAGCGGGGGGGCCCGGGCCGGGGAGCTGTTTTTT. Encoded protein: CATSDPRRSGGARAGELFF. This chain connects TRBV24-1 to TRBJ2-2, with 11 bases identical to TRBD2. The CDR3 is 19 residues long. The ends lost 4 bases at V and 6 bases at J; junction bases unmatched: 15. Germline V gene sequence: CDR1 KGHDR, CDR2 SFDVKD.

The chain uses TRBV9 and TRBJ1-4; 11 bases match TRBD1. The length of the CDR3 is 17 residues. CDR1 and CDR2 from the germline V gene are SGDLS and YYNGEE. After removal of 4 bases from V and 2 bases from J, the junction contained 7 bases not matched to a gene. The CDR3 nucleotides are TGTGCCAGCAGCTCCGGACAGGGGGCGCAGACTAATGAAAAACTGTTTTTT. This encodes CASSSGQGAQTNEKLFF.

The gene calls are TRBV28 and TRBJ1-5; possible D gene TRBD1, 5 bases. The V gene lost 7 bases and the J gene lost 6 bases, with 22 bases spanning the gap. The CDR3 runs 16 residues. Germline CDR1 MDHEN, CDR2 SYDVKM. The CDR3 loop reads CASMSYRQGRGQPQHF. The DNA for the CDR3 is TGTGCCAGCATGAGTTATCGGCAGGGAAGGGGTCAGCCCCAGCATTTT. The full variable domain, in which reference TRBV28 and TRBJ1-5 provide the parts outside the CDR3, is DVKVTQSSRYLVKRTGEKVFLECVQDMDHENMFWYRQDPGLGLRLIYFSYDVKMKEKGDIPEGYSVSREKKERFSLILESASTNQTSMYLCASMSYRQGRGQPQHFGDGTRLSIL.

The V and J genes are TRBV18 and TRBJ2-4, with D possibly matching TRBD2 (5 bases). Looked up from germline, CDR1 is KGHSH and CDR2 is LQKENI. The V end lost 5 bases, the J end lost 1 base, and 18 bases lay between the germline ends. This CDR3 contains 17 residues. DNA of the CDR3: TGTGCCAGCTCAGCCACGGGATCGGGAACGGCCAAAAACATTCAGTACTTC. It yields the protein CASSATGSGTAKNIQYF.